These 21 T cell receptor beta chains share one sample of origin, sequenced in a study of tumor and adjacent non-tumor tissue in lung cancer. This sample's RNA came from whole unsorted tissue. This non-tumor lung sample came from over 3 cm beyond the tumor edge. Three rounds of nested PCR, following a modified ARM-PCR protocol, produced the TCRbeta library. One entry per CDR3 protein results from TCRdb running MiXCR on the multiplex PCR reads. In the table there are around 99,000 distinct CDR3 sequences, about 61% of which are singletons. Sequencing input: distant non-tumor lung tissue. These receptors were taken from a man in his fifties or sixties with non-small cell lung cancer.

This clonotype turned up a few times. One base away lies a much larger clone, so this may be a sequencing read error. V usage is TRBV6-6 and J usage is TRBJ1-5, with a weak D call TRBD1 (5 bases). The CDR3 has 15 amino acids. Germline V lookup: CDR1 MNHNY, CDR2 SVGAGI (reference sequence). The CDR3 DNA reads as TGTGCCAGCAGTGGCGACAGTTATAGCTATCAGCCCCAGCATTTT. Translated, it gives CASSGDSYSYQPQHF.

The CDR3 protein is CASRGLPNTGELFF. The CDR3 coding sequence is TGTGCCAGCAGGGGACTACCGAACACCGGGGAGCTGTTTTTT. This sequence joins TRBV9 and TRBJ2-2, with 7 bases lining up with TRBD2. Germline trimming cut 5 bases from V and 0 bases from J; bases unmatched to any gene: 1. Germline V gives CDR1 SGDLS, CDR2 YYNGEE. This CDR3 contains 14 residues.

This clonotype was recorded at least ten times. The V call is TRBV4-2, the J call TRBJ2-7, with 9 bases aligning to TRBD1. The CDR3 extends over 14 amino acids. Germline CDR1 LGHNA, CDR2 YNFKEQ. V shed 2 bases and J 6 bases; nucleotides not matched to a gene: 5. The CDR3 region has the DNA TGTGCCAGCAGCCAACCGGGACAGGGTGGCGAGCAGTACTTC. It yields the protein CASSQPGQGGEQYF.

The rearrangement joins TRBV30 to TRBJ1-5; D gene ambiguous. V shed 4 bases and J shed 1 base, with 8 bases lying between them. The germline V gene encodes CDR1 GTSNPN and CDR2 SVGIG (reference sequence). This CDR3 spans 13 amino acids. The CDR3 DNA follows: TGTGCCTGGACACCGAACAGCAATCAGCCCCAGCATTTT. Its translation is CAWTPNSNQPQHF.

The CDR3 DNA sequence: TGTGCCGGCATCTCGAGGACTAGCGGGACCTACGAGCAGTACTTC. Protein: CAGISRTSGTYEQYF. This chain uses TRBV11-1 with TRBJ2-7; the match to TRBD2 covers 12 bases. V dropped 11 bases and J dropped 2; count of bases not matched to a gene: 10. CDR1 is SGHAT and CDR2 is FQDESV in the germline V gene (reference sequence). CDR3 length equals 15 residues. The full variable domain, with the rest looked up from reference TRBV11-1 and TRBJ2-7, is EAEVAQSPRYKITEKSQAVAFWCDPISGHATLYWYRQILGQGPELLVQFQDESVVDDSQLPKDRFSAERLKGVDSTLKIQPAELGDSAMYLCAGISRTSGTYEQYFGPGTRLTVT.

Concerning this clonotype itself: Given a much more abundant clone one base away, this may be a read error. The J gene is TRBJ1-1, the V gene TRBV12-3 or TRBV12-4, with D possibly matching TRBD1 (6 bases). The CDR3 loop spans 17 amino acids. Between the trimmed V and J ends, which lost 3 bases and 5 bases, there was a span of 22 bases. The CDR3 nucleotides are TGTGCCAGCAGTTTGAGAAGCTACAGGGTAGTGAGGACTGAAGCTTTCTTT. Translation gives CASSLRSYRVVRTEAFF.

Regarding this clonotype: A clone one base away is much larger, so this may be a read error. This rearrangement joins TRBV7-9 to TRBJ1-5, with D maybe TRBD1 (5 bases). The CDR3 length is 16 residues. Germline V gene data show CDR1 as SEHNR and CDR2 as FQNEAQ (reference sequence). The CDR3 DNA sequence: TGTACCAGCAGCATCTACAGGACCAGGGCTAATCAGCCCCAGCATTTT. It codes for CTSSIYRTRANQPQHF.

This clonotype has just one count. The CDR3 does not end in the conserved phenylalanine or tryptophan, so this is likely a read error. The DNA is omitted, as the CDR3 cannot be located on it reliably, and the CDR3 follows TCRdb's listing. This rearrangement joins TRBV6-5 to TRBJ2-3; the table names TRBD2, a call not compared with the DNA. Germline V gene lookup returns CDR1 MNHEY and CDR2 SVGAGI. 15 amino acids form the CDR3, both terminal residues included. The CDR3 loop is CASSYGGGRADTQYL.

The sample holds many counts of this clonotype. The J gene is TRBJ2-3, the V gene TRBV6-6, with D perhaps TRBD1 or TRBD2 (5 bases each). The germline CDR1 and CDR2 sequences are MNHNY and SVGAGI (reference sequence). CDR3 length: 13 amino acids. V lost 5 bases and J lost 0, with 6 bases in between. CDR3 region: CASSRDSTDTQYF. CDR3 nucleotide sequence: TGTGCCAGCAGTCGGGACAGCACAGATACGCAGTATTTT.

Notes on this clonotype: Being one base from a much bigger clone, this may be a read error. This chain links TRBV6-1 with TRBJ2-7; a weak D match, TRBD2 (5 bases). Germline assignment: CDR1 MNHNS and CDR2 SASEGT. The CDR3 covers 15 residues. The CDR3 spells CASNPVYGSLYKQYF. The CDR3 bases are TGTGCCAGCAATCCCGTGTATGGGAGCCTCTACAAGCAGTACTTC.

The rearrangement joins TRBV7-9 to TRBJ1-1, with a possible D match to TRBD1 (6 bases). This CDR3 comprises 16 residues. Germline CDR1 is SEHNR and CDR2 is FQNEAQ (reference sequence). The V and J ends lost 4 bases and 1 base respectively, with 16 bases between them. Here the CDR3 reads CASSSTRGGRNTEAFF. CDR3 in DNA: TGTGCCAGCAGCTCCACCCGGGGGGGCAGGAACACTGAAGCTTTCTTT.

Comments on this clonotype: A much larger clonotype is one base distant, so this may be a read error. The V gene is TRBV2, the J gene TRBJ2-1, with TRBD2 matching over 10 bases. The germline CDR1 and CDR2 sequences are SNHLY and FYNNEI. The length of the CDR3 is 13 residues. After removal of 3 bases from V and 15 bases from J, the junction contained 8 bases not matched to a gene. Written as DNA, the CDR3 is TGTGCCAGCAGTGACAGCGAGCGGGGGGGTTCGTTCTTC. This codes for CASSDSERGGSFF.

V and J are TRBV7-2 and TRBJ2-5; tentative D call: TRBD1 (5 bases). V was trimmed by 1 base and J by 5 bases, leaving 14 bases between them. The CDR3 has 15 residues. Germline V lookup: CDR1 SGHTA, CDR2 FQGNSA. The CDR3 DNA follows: TGTGCCAGCAGCTTAGAGACAGCACCTTTGGAGACCCAGTACTTC. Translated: CASSLETAPLETQYF.

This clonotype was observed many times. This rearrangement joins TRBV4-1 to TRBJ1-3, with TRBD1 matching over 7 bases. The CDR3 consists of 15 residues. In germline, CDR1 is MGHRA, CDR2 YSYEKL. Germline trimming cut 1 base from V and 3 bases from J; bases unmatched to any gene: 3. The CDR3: CASSQVGTDGNTIYF. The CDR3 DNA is TGCGCCAGCAGCCAAGTTGGGACAGATGGAAACACCATATATTTT.

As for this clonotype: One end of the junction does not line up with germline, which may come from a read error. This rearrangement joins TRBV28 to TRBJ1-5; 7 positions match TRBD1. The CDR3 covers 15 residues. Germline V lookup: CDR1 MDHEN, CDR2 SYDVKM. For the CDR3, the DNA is TGTGCCAGCAGTTTGGGCAGGGGGTCCAATCAGCCCCAGCATTTC. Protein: CASSLGRGSNQPQHF. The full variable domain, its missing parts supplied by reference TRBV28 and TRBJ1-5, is DVKVTQSSRYLVKRTGEKVFLECVQDMDHENMFWYRQDPGLGLRLIYFSYDVKMKEKGDIPEGYSVSREKKERFSLILESASTNQTSMYLCASSLGRGSNQPQHFGDGTRLSIL.

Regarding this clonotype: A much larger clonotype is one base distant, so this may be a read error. CDR3 coding DNA: TGCAGTGCTAGCCTCCAGACAGGGGGCCATGGCTACACCTTC. Residues: CSASLQTGGHGYTF. The V gene is TRBV20-1, the J gene TRBJ1-2; 10 positions agree with TRBD1. The ends lost 3 bases at V and 6 bases at J; junction bases unmatched: 7. CDR3 size: 14 residues. The germline V gene has CDR1 DFQATT and CDR2 SNEGSKA (reference sequence).

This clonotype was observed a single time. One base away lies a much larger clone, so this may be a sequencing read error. CDR3 in DNA: TGTGCCAGCAATAAATGGAGCAATGAGCAGTTCTTC. Translated, it gives CASNKWSNEQFF. The V call is TRBV5-4, the J call TRBJ2-1; D remains unclear. V dropped 6 bases and J dropped 6 bases, with 10 bases sitting between them. This CDR3 contains 12 residues. The germline gives CDR1 SGHNT, CDR2 YYREEE (reference sequence).

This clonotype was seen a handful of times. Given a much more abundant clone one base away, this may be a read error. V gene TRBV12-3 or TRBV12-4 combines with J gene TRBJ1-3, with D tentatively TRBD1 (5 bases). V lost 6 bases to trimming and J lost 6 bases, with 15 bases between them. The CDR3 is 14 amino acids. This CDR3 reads CASRYGTAVNTIYF. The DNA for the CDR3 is TGTGCCAGCAGGTATGGGACGGCTGTAAACACCATATATTTT.

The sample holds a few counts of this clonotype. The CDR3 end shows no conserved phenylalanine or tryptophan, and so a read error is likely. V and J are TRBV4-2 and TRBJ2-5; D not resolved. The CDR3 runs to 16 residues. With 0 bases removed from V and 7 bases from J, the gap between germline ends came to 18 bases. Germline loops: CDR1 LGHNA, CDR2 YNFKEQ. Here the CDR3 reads CASSQDRQVTGVTQYL. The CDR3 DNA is TGTGCCAGCAGCCAAGATCGCCAGGTTACCGGAGTGACCCAGTACCTC.

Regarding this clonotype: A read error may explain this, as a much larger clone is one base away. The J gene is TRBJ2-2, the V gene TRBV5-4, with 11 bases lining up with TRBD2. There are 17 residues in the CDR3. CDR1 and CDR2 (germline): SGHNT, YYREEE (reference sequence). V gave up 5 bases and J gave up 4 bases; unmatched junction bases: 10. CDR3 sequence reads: CASRSPGLAGTTGELFF. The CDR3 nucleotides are TGTGCCAGCAGGTCCCCCGGACTAGCGGGTACCACCGGGGAGCTGTTTTTT.

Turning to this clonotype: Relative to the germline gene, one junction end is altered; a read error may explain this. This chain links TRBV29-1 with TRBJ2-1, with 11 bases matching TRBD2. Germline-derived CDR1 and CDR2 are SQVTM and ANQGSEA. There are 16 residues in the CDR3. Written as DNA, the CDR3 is TGCAACGTTGAAGATAGGATAGCGGGAGGGCCCGATGGGCAGTTCTTC. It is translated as CNVEDRIAGGPDGQFF.